This T cell receptor (beta chain) was identified in a study of shared clonotypes between healthy human individuals. Findings and limits, study-wide: In a handful of donors, approximately 5% of naive CD4 clonotypes appeared in common. Among donors, the sharing of clonotypes was expected to be influenced by sequencing depth.

It was CD45RO-negative cells, positively selected for CCR7, that made up naive CD8 cells, with terminally differentiated effector memory CD45RA+ cells excluded. Donors, without exception, were Caucasian adults residing in Nashville, Tennessee. This CDR3 region has 19 residues. Germline lookup yields CDR1 SEHNR and CDR2 FQNEAQ (reference sequence). After removal of 2 bases from V and 0 bases from J, the junction contained 10 bases not matched to a gene. As for this clone: No antigen is known for it.

The genomic DNA of each subset was split evenly across several immunoSEQ plates. Assay: immunoSEQ multiplex PCR; the TCRdb copy retains only in-frame clones and omits some. This repertoire shows approximately 720,000 clones, roughly nine tenths found once; its top ten account for 24%. The TCR sequence derives from a man under 40 in good health. The genes are TRBV7-9 and TRBJ2-6, with 7 bases identical to TRBD1. The sequenced sample was naive CD8+ T cells sorted from blood. CDR3 bases: TGTGCCAGCAGCTTAACTGTTGGGACAGACTTCTCTGGGGCCAACGTCCTGACTTTC. Protein sequence: CASSLTVGTDFSGANVLTF.